This is a list of T cell receptor beta chains from one sample in a study of blood T cell repertoires in COVID-19. Some clones are missing from TCRdb's copy, which holds only in-frame ones; the method was immunoSEQ multiplex PCR. The sample shows more than 95,000 clones, less than 90% of them seen only once. Source material: peripheral blood. The receptor source for this set is a man between 65 and 79 years old who had recovered from COVID-19. CDR3s include the opening cysteine and the closing phenylalanine or tryptophan. A D gene is named only where the DNA matches it firmly. Some rows have no size entry. The others give once, few or many, or a class for an expanded clone.

size	J	V	D	DNA	CDR3
.	TRBJ2-7	TRBV27	.	TGTGCCAGCAGTTCTGCCGGGGGCGGGAGAGACGAGCAGTACTTC	CASSSAGGGRDEQYF
.	TRBJ1-2	TRBV6-5	.	TGTGCCAGCAGATTTTTGGGGGCTGGCTACACCTTC	CASRFLGAGYTF
.	TRBJ2-3	TRBV2	.	TGTGCCAGCAGTGAATCTAAGGACACGGGCACAGATACGCAGTATTTT	CASSESKDTGTDTQYF
.	TRBJ1-1	TRBV5-4	.	TGTGCCAGCAGCTTGGGTAGGGGCGGGAACACTGAAGCTTTCTTT	CASSLGRGGNTEAFF
once	TRBJ1-2	TRBV3-1/TRBV3-2	TRBD1	TGTGCCAGCAGCCTTTCAGGGGGCCCCAACTATGGCTACACCTTC	CASSLSGGPNYGYTF
.	TRBJ2-3	TRBV9	TRBD2	TGTGCCAGCAGTGATATAGCGGGGGGGCCGATAGATACGCAGTATTTT	CASSDIAGGPIDTQYF
.	TRBJ2-7	TRBV14	.	TGTGCCAGCAGCCCCCTCGGTTTAAGCTCCTACGAGCAGTACTTC	CASSPLGLSSYEQYF
.	TRBJ1-2	TRBV23-1	TRBD1	TGCGCCAGCAGTCAAGGCGGCACAGGGGGCTGCTGTGGCTACACCTTC	CASSQGGTGGCCGYTF
.	TRBJ2-3	TRBV6-2/TRBV6-3	.	TGTGCCAGCAGTTACGGGGCGGGGGCGTCCACAGATACGCAGTATTTT	CASSYGAGASTDTQYF
.	TRBJ1-5	TRBV2	TRBD1	TGTGCCAGCAGCTCCGGGACAGGGGGGGGTCAGCCCCAGCATTTT	CASSSGTGGGQPQHF
.	TRBJ2-3	TRBV7-9	TRBD1	TGTGCCAGCAGCTTGACCAGGGGACAGGGGTCGTGGGATACGCAGTATTTT	CASSLTRGQGSWDTQYF
.	TRBJ2-1	TRBV24-1	TRBD2	TGTGCCACCAGTGCCCAGCGGGGGGTATTCAATGAGCAGTTCTTC	CATSAQRGVFNEQFF